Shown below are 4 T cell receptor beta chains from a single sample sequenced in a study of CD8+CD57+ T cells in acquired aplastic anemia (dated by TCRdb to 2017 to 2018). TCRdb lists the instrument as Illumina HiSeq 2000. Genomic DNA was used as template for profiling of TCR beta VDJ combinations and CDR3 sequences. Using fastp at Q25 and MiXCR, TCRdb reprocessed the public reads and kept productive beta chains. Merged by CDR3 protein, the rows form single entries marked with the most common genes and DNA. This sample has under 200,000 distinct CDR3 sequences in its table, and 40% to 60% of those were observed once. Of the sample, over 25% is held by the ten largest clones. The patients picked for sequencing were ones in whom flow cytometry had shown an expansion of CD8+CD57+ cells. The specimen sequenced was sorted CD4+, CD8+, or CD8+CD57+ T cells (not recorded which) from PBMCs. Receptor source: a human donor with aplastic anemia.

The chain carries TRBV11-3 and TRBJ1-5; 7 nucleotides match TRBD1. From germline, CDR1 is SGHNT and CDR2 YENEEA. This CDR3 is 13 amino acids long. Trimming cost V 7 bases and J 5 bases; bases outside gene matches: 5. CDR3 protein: CASKRQGDQPQHF. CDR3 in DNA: TGTGCCAGCAAAAGACAGGGAGATCAGCCCCAGCATTTT.

The CDR3 sequence: CASSRTGTRYEQYF. The CDR3 DNA reads as TGTGCCAGCAGCCGTACAGGGACTCGCTACGAGCAGTACTTC. The chain links TRBV12-3 or TRBV12-4 to TRBJ2-7; D may correspond to TRBD1 or TRBD2 (6 bases each). Between the trimmed V and J ends, which lost 6 bases and 3 bases, there was a span of 15 bases. The CDR3 consists of 14 residues.

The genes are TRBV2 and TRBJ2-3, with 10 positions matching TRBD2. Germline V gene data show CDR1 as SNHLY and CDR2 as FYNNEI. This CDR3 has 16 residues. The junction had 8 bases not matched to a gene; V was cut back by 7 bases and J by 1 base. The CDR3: CASIQRGGSRTDTQYF. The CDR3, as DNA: TGTGCCAGCATTCAGCGGGGGGGGTCTCGCACAGATACGCAGTATTTT.

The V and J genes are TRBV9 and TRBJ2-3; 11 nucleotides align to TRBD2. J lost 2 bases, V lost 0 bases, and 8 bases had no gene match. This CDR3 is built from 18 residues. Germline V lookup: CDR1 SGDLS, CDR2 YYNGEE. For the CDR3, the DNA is TGTGCCAGCAGCGTAGTGCCTAGCGGGGGGTGGATCACAGATACGCAGTATTTT. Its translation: CASSVVPSGGWITDTQYF. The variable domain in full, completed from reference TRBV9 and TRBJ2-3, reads DSGVTQTPKHLITATGQRVTLRCSPRSGDLSVYWYQQSLDQGLQFLIQYYNGEERAKGNILERFSAQQFPDLHSELNLSSLELGDSALYFCASSVVPSGGWITDTQYFGPGTRLTVL.